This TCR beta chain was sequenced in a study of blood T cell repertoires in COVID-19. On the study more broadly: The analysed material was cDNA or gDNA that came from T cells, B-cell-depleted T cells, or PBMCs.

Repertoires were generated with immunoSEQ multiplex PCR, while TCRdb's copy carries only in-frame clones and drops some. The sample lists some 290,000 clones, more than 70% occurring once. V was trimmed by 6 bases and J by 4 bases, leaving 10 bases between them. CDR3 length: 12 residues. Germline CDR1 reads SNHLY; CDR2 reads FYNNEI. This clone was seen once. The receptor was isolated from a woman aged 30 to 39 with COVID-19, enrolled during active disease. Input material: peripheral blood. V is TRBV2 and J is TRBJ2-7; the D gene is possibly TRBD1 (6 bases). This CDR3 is CASRGQFYEQYF. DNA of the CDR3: TGTGCCAGCAGAGGACAGTTTTACGAGCAGTACTTC.